Listed here are 32 T cell receptor beta chains from one sample, sequenced in a study of cytomegalovirus exposure and HLA in healthy donors. The PCR had 60 Vbeta and 13 Jbeta primers. The assay was immunoSEQ multiplex PCR, and TCRdb's table has in-frame clones only and misses some. The sample carries around 100,000 clones, around four fifths recorded once. Source material: PBMCs. The receptors derive from a man aged 40-50 years in good health and CMV-seronegative.

The chain uses TRBV10-3 and TRBJ2-7; D is unresolved. The V end lost 4 bases, the J end lost 2 bases, and 3 bases lay between the germline ends. The CDR3 consists of 11 residues. Germline-derived CDR1 and CDR2 are ENHRY and SYGVKD. This chain's CDR3 is CAISGTYEQYF. CDR3 nucleotides: TGTGCCATCAGTGGTACCTACGAGCAGTACTTC.

The rearrangement joins TRBV6-1 to TRBJ1-2; 9 bases are shared with TRBD1. The germline V gene encodes CDR1 MNHNS and CDR2 SASEGT. V lost 9 bases and J lost 6; bases outside the gene matches: 11. This CDR3 has 14 residues. As DNA, the CDR3 is TGTGCCAGTCCATCGGGACAGGGCCTCAATGGCTACACCTTC. Residues: CASPSGQGLNGYTF.

Only a few counts were recorded for this clone. J is TRBJ1-1 and V is TRBV5-1; D ambiguous. This CDR3 has 14 residues. The V and J ends lost 2 bases and 0 bases respectively, with 8 bases between them. CDR1 and CDR2 from the germline V gene are SGHRS and YFSETQ. CDR3 amino acids: CASSLITMNTEAFF. The CDR3, as DNA: TGCGCCAGCAGCTTAATTACAATGAACACTGAAGCTTTCTTT.

This chain joins TRBV28 and TRBJ2-5; possibly TRBD1 for D (5 bases). CDR1 and CDR2 (germline): MDHEN, SYDVKM. V lost 2 bases to trimming and J lost 5 bases, with 9 bases between them. The CDR3 runs 13 residues. The CDR3 reads CASSLQGGETQYF. In DNA form, the CDR3 reads TGTGCCAGCAGTTTACAGGGTGGGGAGACCCAGTACTTC.

J is TRBJ2-7 and V is TRBV29-1; 8 bases align to TRBD1. Germline values: CDR1 SQVTM, CDR2 ANQGSEA. The V and J ends lost 7 bases and 5 bases, in that order; junction bases with no gene match: 13. This CDR3 contains 14 residues. The CDR3 DNA reads as TGCAGCGCCCGACCGCCGGCAGGGGGCCACGAGCAGTACTTC. It encodes CSARPPAGGHEQYF.

The V and J genes are TRBV30 and TRBJ1-2; D gene unclear. CDR3 length: 15 residues. CDR1 is GTSNPN, CDR2 SVGIG, per germline (reference sequence). V dropped 2 bases and J dropped 5 bases, with 18 bases sitting between them. DNA for the CDR3: TGTGCCTGGAGTCCCCGCCCCGTCGTGGCATATGGCTACACCTTC. The encoded protein is CAWSPRPVVAYGYTF.

This clone was counted a few times. This sequence joins TRBV7-6 and TRBJ2-1, with 8 bases that match TRBD1. The ends lost 1 base at V and 4 bases at J; junction bases unmatched: 6. The CDR3 covers 16 residues. Germline loops: CDR1 SGHVS, CDR2 FNYEAQ. For the CDR3, the DNA is TGTGCCAGCAGCTTAGTCTCGGGACAGGCTTACAATGAGCAGTTCTTC. Protein product: CASSLVSGQAYNEQFF.

This chain connects TRBV10-3 to TRBJ2-1, with D hard to call. Germline V CDR1 and CDR2: ENHRY, SYGVKD. CDR3 length: 11 amino acids. V was cut by 8 bases and J by 3 bases, with 5 bases left in between. DNA for the CDR3: TGTGCCATCCAGTACTACAATGAGCAGTTCTTC. Amino acid sequence: CAIQYYNEQFF.

The V call is TRBV5-1, the J call TRBJ2-1; 11 nucleotides agree with TRBD1. V was clipped by 4 bases and J by 8 bases; unmatched bases: 5. Germline CDR1 and CDR2: SGHRS and YFSETQ. There are 14 residues in the CDR3. CDR3 nucleotide sequence: TGCGCCAGCAGCCGTCGGACAGGGGGCGATGAGCAGTTCTTC. It specifies CASSRRTGGDEQFF.

V is TRBV4-3 and J is TRBJ1-6; TRBD1 aligns across 7 bases. Germline V gene lookup returns CDR1 LGHNA and CDR2 YSLEER. The CDR3 extends over 16 amino acids. The V gene end was trimmed by 5 bases and the J gene end by 4 bases; junction bases not matched to a gene: 8. DNA for the CDR3: TGCGCCAGCAGCACCACAGGGGTAGGGTATAATTCACCCCTCCACTTT. Amino acid sequence: CASSTTGVGYNSPLHF.

The rearrangement uses TRBV18 and TRBJ1-1; 12 bases match TRBD1. Germline V gives CDR1 KGHSH, CDR2 LQKENI. V trimming: 4 bases; J trimming: 8 bases; junction bases outside the gene matches: 8. CDR3 length: 15 residues. The DNA of the CDR3 is TGTGCCAGCTCACTACCGGGACAGGGGGCGCGGGAAGCTTTCTTT. This sequence encodes CASSLPGQGAREAFF.

CDR3 coding DNA: TGCGCCAGCAGCCAAGATAGGGACAGGGGGCGCAGGGATACGCAGTATTTT. It is translated as CASSQDRDRGRRDTQYF. The chain joins TRBV4-1 to TRBJ2-3, with TRBD1 identical over 12 bases. From germline, CDR1 is MGHRA and CDR2 YSYEKL. J gave up 6 bases and V 0 bases, and 7 bases lay outside the gene matches. The CDR3 consists of 17 residues.

This chain joins TRBV7-2 and TRBJ2-3; D is uncertain. The CDR3 is 14 residues long. Germline V gene lookup returns CDR1 SGHTA and CDR2 FQGNSA. Trimming shortened V by 1 base and J by 6 bases, and 11 bases separated the two germline ends. As DNA, the CDR3 is TGTGCCAGCAGCTTAGACAAGCTCGGGGATACGCAGTATTTT. This translates into CASSLDKLGDTQYF.

This chain links TRBV5-1 with TRBJ2-1; 11 bases are shared with TRBD2. Germline V lookup: CDR1 SGHRS, CDR2 YFSETQ. After removal of 0 bases from V and 9 bases from J, the junction contained 8 bases not matched to a gene. The CDR3 is 16 amino acids. CDR3 coding DNA: TGCGCCAGCAGCTTGGTGGGGGCTAGCGGGGGGAGTGAGCAGTTCTTC. Its protein product is CASSLVGASGGSEQFF.

The J gene is TRBJ2-5, the V gene TRBV9, with D perhaps TRBD2 (7 bases). The CDR3 sequence is 14 residues long. The ends were cut back, 0 bases at V and 3 bases at J, with 9 bases in the middle. Germline values: CDR1 SGDLS, CDR2 YYNGEE. The CDR3 DNA follows: TGTGCCAGCAGCGTAGGAGGGGGGGAAGAGACCCAGTACTTC. Amino acid sequence: CASSVGGGEETQYF.

This clone has only a few counts. The V call is TRBV18, the J call TRBJ2-7; D uncertain. The CDR3 extends over 11 amino acids. V lost 5 bases and J 5 bases, leaving 7 bases between the germline ends. Per germline, CDR1 KGHSH and CDR2 LQKENI. The DNA for the CDR3 is TGTGCCAGCTCAAACCGGGACGAGCAGTACTTC. It translates to CASSNRDEQYF.

J is TRBJ1-5 and V is TRBV2, with D perhaps matching TRBD1 (6 bases). The CDR3 covers 14 residues. The germline V and J ends were trimmed by 4 bases and 6 bases, with 13 bases remaining between them. Germline values: CDR1 SNHLY, CDR2 FYNNEI. CDR3 amino acids: CASSGDIEPQPQHF. CDR3 sequence (DNA): TGTGCCAGCAGTGGGGACATCGAGCCTCAGCCCCAGCATTTT.

The rearrangement joins TRBV11-3 to TRBJ2-1; perhaps TRBD2 as D (6 bases). CDR1 is SGHNT, CDR2 YENEEA, per germline. The ends were cut back, 4 bases at V and 10 bases at J, with 17 bases in the middle. The CDR3 loop spans 14 amino acids. The CDR3 here is CASSSRGGEREQFF. The CDR3 nucleotides are TGTGCCAGCAGCTCACGCGGAGGGGAGCGGGAGCAGTTCTTC.

The J gene is TRBJ2-2, the V gene TRBV28, with 8 bases aligning to TRBD1. Germline lookup yields CDR1 MDHEN and CDR2 SYDVKM. With 7 bases clipped from V and 7 bases from J, the junction kept 14 bases outside the gene matches. This CDR3 has 16 amino acids. This CDR3 reads CASISGGPNWLGELFF. The CDR3 DNA sequence: TGTGCCAGCATTTCAGGGGGCCCAAACTGGCTCGGGGAGCTGTTTTTT.

V is TRBV27 and J is TRBJ1-1; 8 bases map to TRBD1. Germline values: CDR1 MNHEY, CDR2 SMNVEV (reference sequence). Germline trimming cut 5 bases from V and 0 bases from J; bases unmatched to any gene: 11. This CDR3 spans 17 amino acids. The CDR3 protein is CASSPSYDRGLNTEAFF. As DNA, the CDR3 is TGTGCCAGCAGTCCTTCTTACGACAGGGGACTGAACACTGAAGCTTTCTTT.

The chain has TRBV7-9 and TRBJ1-2; D may be TRBD1 (5 bases). CDR1 and CDR2 (germline): SEHNR, FQNEAQ (reference sequence). The CDR3 length is 14 residues. The germline V and J ends were trimmed by 1 base and 4 bases, with 10 bases remaining between them. The CDR3 DNA follows: TGTGCCAGCAGCTTAGGGCAGGGCATCTATGGCTACACCTTC. Translated: CASSLGQGIYGYTF.

Points on this clone: At the DNA level, this CDR3 is encoded by other sequences in the same sample as well. J is TRBJ1-4 and V is TRBV29-1; D not certain. CDR1 SQVTM and CDR2 ANQGSEA come from the germline V gene. The length of the CDR3 is 11 residues. The ends were cut back, 6 bases at V and 7 bases at J, with 9 bases in the middle. This CDR3 is CSVSDSEKLFF. The CDR3 nucleotides read TGCAGCGTGTCGGACTCTGAAAAACTGTTTTTT.

The count of this clone is one. The V gene is TRBV5-6, the J gene TRBJ2-5, with 11 positions matching TRBD1. The V and J ends lost 4 bases and 5 bases, in that order; junction bases with no gene match: 4. The CDR3 loop spans 14 amino acids. Germline V lookup: CDR1 SGHDT, CDR2 YYEEEE. Here the CDR3 DNA reads TGTGCCAGCAGCACTAGGACAGGGGGCGAGACCCAGTACTTC. Translating gives CASSTRTGGETQYF.

V and J are TRBV5-4 and TRBJ2-5; D might be TRBD1 (6 bases). CDR3 length equals 13 residues. The V gene lost 0 bases and the J gene lost 5 bases, with 8 bases spanning the gap. Germline V gene data show CDR1 as SGHNT and CDR2 as YYREEE (reference sequence). CDR3: CASSLGGPETQYF. CDR3 in DNA: TGTGCCAGCAGCTTGGGGGGGCCGGAGACCCAGTACTTC.

V gene TRBV13 combines with J gene TRBJ1-6, with D uncertain. V dropped 8 bases and J dropped 9 bases, with 23 bases sitting between them. CDR1 and CDR2 (germline): PRHDT, FYEKMQ (reference sequence). The CDR3 covers 16 residues. CDR3 residues: CASGGGGVLDPSPLHF. CDR3 coding DNA: TGTGCCAGCGGCGGAGGTGGAGTTTTGGACCCTTCACCCCTCCACTTT.

The chain employs TRBV5-6 and TRBJ2-7; TRBD2 matches at 8 bases. V lost 1 base to trimming and J lost 0 bases; unmatched junction nucleotides: 6. The CDR3 runs to 16 residues. CDR1 and CDR2 (germline): SGHDT, YYEEEE. In nucleotides, the CDR3 is TGTGCCAGCAGCTTGTGGGGGACTAGGAGCTCCTACGAGCAGTACTTC. Its translation: CASSLWGTRSSYEQYF.

This rearrangement joins TRBV28 to TRBJ2-5, with D possibly matching TRBD2 (6 bases). The V gene lost 3 bases and the J gene lost 1 base, with 12 bases spanning the gap. CDR1 is MDHEN and CDR2 is SYDVKM in the germline V gene. CDR3 size: 15 residues. CDR3 sequence reads: CASSFLDGGQETQYF. The CDR3 bases are TGTGCCAGCAGTTTTTTGGACGGGGGCCAAGAGACCCAGTACTTC.

This sequence joins TRBV19 and TRBJ2-7; perhaps TRBD1 as D (6 bases). The CDR3 is made up of 13 amino acids. Trimming left V 6 bases short and J 6 bases short, with 15 bases between. Germline loops: CDR1 LNHDA, CDR2 SQIVND (reference sequence). CDR3 sequence: CASSTQGTAEQYF. The CDR3 nucleotides are TGTGCCAGTAGCACACAGGGAACGGCCGAGCAGTACTTC.

The table lists this clone with a count of one. The genes are TRBV28 and TRBJ2-7, with D possibly being TRBD2 (6 bases). Trimming shortened V by 7 bases and J by 2 bases, and 18 bases separated the two germline ends. Germline-derived CDR1 and CDR2 are MDHEN and SYDVKM. The CDR3 has 15 amino acids. CDR3 in amino acids: CASTPWGVRTYEQYF. CDR3 sequence (DNA): TGTGCCAGCACCCCCTGGGGGGTTCGGACCTACGAGCAGTACTTC.

This sequence joins TRBV30 and TRBJ1-5, with TRBD1 matching 7 bases. The CDR3 totals 14 residues. The ends lost 6 bases at V and 7 bases at J; junction bases unmatched: 12. CDR1 is GTSNPN, CDR2 SVGIG, per germline (reference sequence). Here the CDR3 DNA reads TGTGCCTGCCGAGGAGGGGGCGGGGACCAGCCCCAGCATTTT. Translating gives CACRGGGGDQPQHF.

V gene TRBV9 combines with J gene TRBJ1-1; D might be TRBD1 (6 bases). The CDR3 is 14 amino acids. Germline assignment: CDR1 SGDLS and CDR2 YYNGEE. The ends were cut back, 3 bases at V and 0 bases at J, with 9 bases in the middle. The CDR3 sequence: CASSATGMNTEAFF. In DNA, the CDR3 is TGTGCCAGCAGCGCTACAGGGATGAACACTGAAGCTTTCTTT. Using reference TRBV9 and TRBJ1-1 for the parts outside the CDR3, the full variable domain is DSGVTQTPKHLITATGQRVTLRCSPRSGDLSVYWYQQSLDQGLQFLIQYYNGEERAKGNILERFSAQQFPDLHSELNLSSLELGDSALYFCASSATGMNTEAFFGQGTRLTVV.

This clone was seen just once. CDR3 sequence reads: CASSSNRETEAFF. For the CDR3, the DNA is TGTGCCAGCAGCTCAAACAGGGAGACTGAAGCTTTCTTT. This chain connects TRBV7-3 to TRBJ1-1; D perhaps matches TRBD1 (6 bases). Per the germline V gene, CDR1 is SGHTA and CDR2 is FQGTGA. CDR3 length: 13 residues. V dropped 4 bases and J dropped 5 bases, with 11 bases sitting between them.